This is a list of T cell receptor beta chains from one sample in a study of human T cells and chemical hapten exposure. TCRdb re-called the RACE reads through MiXCR, storing one row per CDR3 protein. This sample has 110,000 to 150,000 distinct CDR3 sequences, with approximately 10% found just once. Source: whole blood, taken in connection with sensitization to the hapten diphenylcyclopropenone (DPC). Receptors originate from a woman aged 45-59 years with alopecia areata. Some clones in this sample may be carry-over from other donors' samples. CDR3s include the opening cysteine and the closing phenylalanine or tryptophan. A D gene is named only where the DNA matches it firmly. Clone size is shown for a subset of rows, as once, few, many or a class of expanded clone.

v_call	j_call	d_call	clone_size	cdr3_aa	cdr3_nt
TRBV9	TRBJ2-6	TRBD2	few	CASSVAAGAGANVLTF	TGTGCCAGCAGCGTAGCGGCGGGGGCTGGGGCCAACGTCCTGACTTTC
TRBV5-1	TRBJ2-1	TRBD2	NA	CASSLLQAGGPDEQFF	TGCGCCAGCAGCTTGCTGCAGGCGGGAGGGCCCGATGAGCAGTTCTTC
TRBV19	TRBJ2-7	NA	many	CASSRQTGEQYF	TGTGCCAGTAGTCGACAGACCGGGGAGCAGTACTTC
TRBV7-3	TRBJ2-1	NA	many	CASSLNPSSYNEQFF	TGTGCCAGCAGCTTAAACCCGAGCTCCTACAATGAGCAGTTCTTC
TRBV7-9	TRBJ2-5	NA	many	CASSPEVETQYF	TGTGCCAGCAGCCCTGAGGTAGAGACCCAGTACTTC
TRBV6-5	TRBJ2-7	NA	many	CASSSNSGRRIYEQYF	TGTGCCAGCAGTTCCAACTCAGGTCGGAGAATCTACGAGCAGTACTTC
TRBV30	TRBJ1-5	TRBD1	NA	CAWGGQGGNQPQHF	TGTGCCTGGGGGGGACAGGGCGGCAATCAGCCCCAGCATTTT
TRBV20-1	TRBJ2-4	NA	few	CSARDPRDPAKNIQYF	TGCAGTGCTAGAGATCCTCGTGATCCAGCCAAAAACATTCAGTACTTC
TRBV19	TRBJ1-5	NA	NA	CASSISVLGNQPQHF	TGTGCCAGTAGTATAAGTGTCCTGGGCAATCAGCCCCAGCATTTT
TRBV6-5	TRBJ2-7	NA	NA	CASSSPSGRIYEQCF	TGTGCCAGCAGCTCCCCTAGTGGGAGGATCTACGAGCAGTGCTTC
TRBV7-9	TRBJ2-1	TRBD2	NA	CASSLVLAGLLENEQFF	TGTGCCAGCAGCCTAGTATTAGCGGGATTATTGGAGAATGAGCAGTTCTTC
TRBV11-2	TRBJ2-2	NA	many	CASSWWETGELFF	TGTGCCAGCAGCTGGTGGGAGACCGGGGAGCTGTTTTTT
TRBV3-1	TRBJ2-7	TRBD2	many	CASSQDGLAGEVQYF	TGTGCCAGCAGCCAAGATGGGCTAGCGGGAGAGGTGCAGTACTTC
TRBV12-5	TRBJ2-1	NA	NA	CASGLHRVGGNEQFF	TGTGCTAGTGGTTTACACAGGGTAGGTGGGAATGAGCAGTTCTTC
TRBV7-2	TRBJ2-1	TRBD2	few	CASCNRAGASNEQFF	TGTGCCAGCTGTAACCGAGCGGGAGCTAGCAATGAGCAGTTCTTC
TRBV7-2	TRBJ1-2	NA	few	CASSPGDGVYGYTF	TGTGCCAGCAGCCCCGGGGACGGCGTCTATGGCTACACCTTC
TRBV7-3	TRBJ2-3	NA	NA	CASSLQSRGTSTQYF	TGTGCCAGCAGCCTCCAAAGCCGGGGAACCTCTACGCAGTATTTT
TRBV29-1	TRBJ2-5	TRBD1	few	CSVDLDRGETQYF	TGCAGCGTTGATCTGGACAGGGGAGAGACCCAGTACTTC
TRBV21-1	TRBJ2-2	NA	NA	CASSSRARDNSNTGELFF	TGTGCCAGCAGCTCAAGAGCTAGGGACAACTCGAACACCGGGGAGCTGTTTTTT
TRBV10-3	TRBJ2-7	TRBD2	NA	CAINSGPSYEQYF	TGTGCCATCAATAGCGGGCCTTCCTACGAGCAGTACTTC
TRBV29-1	TRBJ2-1	NA	few	CSAMHNEQFF	TGCAGCGCTATGCACAATGAGCAGTTCTTC
TRBV4-2	TRBJ1-3	NA	few	CASSTGGQGNTIYF	TGTGCCAGCAGCACGGGGGGGCAAGGAAACACCATATATTTT
TRBV5-1	TRBJ2-3	NA	few	CASSLQPGGTDTQYF	TGCGCCAGCAGCTTGCAGCCCGGGGGCACAGATACGCAGTATTTT
TRBV27	TRBJ2-6	TRBD1	NA	CASSSGQGASGANVLTF	TGTGCCAGCAGTTCTGGACAGGGGGCCTCTGGGGCCAACGTCCTGACTTTC
TRBV7-8	TRBJ2-1	TRBD2	many	CASSLRTSGSRYNEQFF	TGTGCCAGCAGCCTCCGGACTAGCGGGAGTCGATACAATGAGCAGTTCTTC
TRBV28	TRBJ2-3	NA	many	CASSLILAADTQYF	TGTGCCAGCAGTTTAATCTTGGCGGCAGATACGCAGTATTTT
TRBV12-3/TRBV12-4	TRBJ2-1	TRBD1	NA	CASSSLGTAPSSYNEQFF	TGTGCCAGCAGTTCCTTGGGGACAGCCCCTAGCTCCTACAATGAGCAGTTCTTC
TRBV20-1	TRBJ2-2	NA	medium-sized	CSAPRQNTGELFF	TGCAGTGCTCCCCGACAGAACACCGGGGAGCTGTTTTTT
TRBV7-3	TRBJ2-1	NA	many	CASSSRGLGEQFF	TGTGCCAGCAGCTCCCGGGGCCTTGGGGAGCAGTTCTTC
TRBV5-4	TRBJ2-1	NA	NA	CASSSVDYNEQFF	TGTGCCAGCAGCTCAGTGGATTACAATGAGCAGTTCTTC
TRBV11-1	TRBJ2-7	TRBD1	NA	CASSLRDSASEQYF	TGTGCCAGCAGCTTAAGGGACAGTGCATCCGAGCAGTACTTC
TRBV10-2	TRBJ2-4	TRBD1	few	CASSKNQGAQNIQYF	TGCGCCAGCAGTAAGAATCAGGGGGCCCAAAACATTCAGTACTTC
TRBV30	TRBJ2-1	NA	NA	CAWSPPKRGVGNEQFF	TGTGCCTGGAGTCCTCCTAAGAGAGGGGTAGGAAATGAGCAGTTCTTC
TRBV5-4	TRBJ1-1	NA	few	CASSLDTYTEAFF	TGTGCCAGCAGCTTGGACACCTACACTGAAGCTTTCTTT
TRBV10-3	TRBJ2-3	NA	many	CAISGLSGDTQYF	TGTGCCATCTCAGGCCTTTCGGGAGATACGCAGTATTTT
TRBV5-1	TRBJ2-2	TRBD2	many	CASSLVAGATGELFF	TGCGCCAGCAGCTTGGTCGCGGGAGCCACCGGGGAGCTGTTTTTT
TRBV7-9	TRBJ1-2	NA	NA	CASSPDPGRTYGYTF	TGTGCCAGCAGCCCGGACCCGGGACGGACCTATGGCTACACCTTC
TRBV28	TRBJ1-6	NA	few	CASKRGADNSPLHF	TGTGCCAGCAAGAGAGGGGCGGACAATTCACCCCTCCACTTT
TRBV3-1	TRBJ2-7	NA	many	CASSQFSSSYEQYF	TGTGCCAGCAGCCAATTCTCCTCCTCCTACGAGCAGTACTTC
TRBV5-4	TRBJ2-1	NA	NA	CASSLASTGSNEQFF	TGTGCCAGCAGCTTGGCGTCGACAGGCTCCAATGAGCAGTTCTTC
TRBV20-1	TRBJ1-3	TRBD1	NA	CSAPDREQGNTIYF	TGCAGTGCGCCCGACAGGGAGCAGGGAAACACCATATATTTT
TRBV4-1	TRBJ2-5	NA	many	CASSPLPGPLDGQYF	TGCGCCAGCAGCCCGTTGCCGGGACCCCTGGATGGCCAGTACTTC
TRBV30	TRBJ2-7	TRBD2	NA	CAWSALKAGGEQYF	TGTGCCTGGAGTGCTCTAAAAGCGGGGGGCGAGCAGTACTTC
TRBV20-1	TRBJ2-3	NA	few	CSARVSGWSTDTQYF	TGCAGTGCTAGAGTCTCAGGGTGGAGCACAGATACGCAGTATTTT
TRBV18	TRBJ1-1	NA	NA	CASSRIGGNTEAFF	TGTGCCAGCTCACGGATTGGGGGGAACACTGAAGCTTTCTTT
TRBV4-2	TRBJ2-3	TRBD2	NA	CASSPGLAGVGTQYF	TGTGCCAGCAGCCCGGGACTAGCGGGAGTCGGTACGCAGTATTTT
TRBV5-1	TRBJ2-3	NA	NA	CASSLGPVGSDTQYF	TGCGCCAGCAGCTTGGGGCCGGTAGGTTCGGATACGCAGTATTTT
TRBV15	TRBJ1-2	NA	NA	CATSRRLPDHYGYTF	TGTGCCACCAGCAGACGCCTACCGGACCACTATGGCTACACCTTC